The rows below give T cell receptor beta chains drawn from one sample of a study of blood T cell repertoires in COVID-19. The method was immunoSEQ multiplex PCR; TCRdb's version includes in-frame clones alone and lacks a portion of them. Here the sample spans under 350,000 clones, 70% to 90% being singletons. Input material: PBMCs or T cells enriched from blood (not recorded which). The receptors originated from a middle-aged woman with acute COVID-19. CDR3s include the opening cysteine and the closing phenylalanine or tryptophan. The D gene is left open where the match is weak. Not every row has a clone size; where given, it reads once, few, many or a size class.

CDR3aa	CDR3nt	abundance	j_gene	d_gene	v_gene
CASSRDRGHEGSYEQYF	TGTGCCAGCAGCCGGGACAGGGGGCACGAAGGTTCCTACGAGCAGTACTTC	once	TRBJ2-7	TRBD1	TRBV11-3
CASSLRPPSEGSYEQYF	TGCGCCAGCAGCTTGAGGCCTCCTAGCGAGGGGAGCTACGAGCAGTACTTC	NA	TRBJ2-7	NA	TRBV5-1
CASSLAVAGSYNEQFF	TGTGCCAGCAGTTTAGCGGTAGCGGGATCCTACAATGAGCAGTTCTTC	NA	TRBJ2-1	TRBD2	TRBV28
CSANQGQGYTF	TGCAGTGCTAACCAGGGGCAAGGCTACACCTTC	once	TRBJ1-2	NA	TRBV20-1
CASREAGGGGNEQFF	TGTGCCAGCAGAGAGGCAGGGGGCGGGGGCAATGAGCAGTTCTTC	NA	TRBJ2-1	NA	TRBV27
CASSQVSGREQYF	TGTGCCAGCAGCCAAGTATCAGGGCGGGAGCAGTACTTC	NA	TRBJ2-7	NA	TRBV3-1/TRBV3-2
CASSSIADRGQNTGELFF	TGTGCCAGCAGCTCGATCGCCGACAGGGGGCAGAACACCGGGGAGCTGTTTTTT	NA	TRBJ2-2	TRBD1	TRBV7-2
CASSLLTVSSGGYTF	TGTGCCAGCAGCCTACTGACAGTGTCGTCTGGTGGCTACACCTTC	NA	TRBJ1-2	NA	TRBV14
CASSQDPGGANVLTF	TGTGCCAGCAGCCAAGATCCAGGTGGGGCCAACGTCCTGACTTTC	NA	TRBJ2-6	NA	TRBV4-2
CASSWAATNTEAFF	TGTGCCAGCAGTTGGGCAGCCACGAACACTGAAGCTTTCTTT	NA	TRBJ1-1	NA	TRBV27
CASSLSSLSETQYF	TGTGCCAGCAGTTTATCTAGCTTGAGTGAGACCCAGTACTTC	once	TRBJ2-5	NA	TRBV28
CASSGVTNEKLFF	TGTGCCAGCAGTGGAGTCACGAATGAAAAACTGTTTTTT	NA	TRBJ1-4	NA	TRBV2
CASSSRTGGYEQYF	TGTGCCAGCTCATCTCGGACAGGGGGCTACGAGCAGTACTTC	few	TRBJ2-7	TRBD1	TRBV18
CASSFRTGGYNSPLHF	TGTGCCAGCAGCTTTCGGACAGGGGGCTATAATTCACCCCTCCACTTT	NA	TRBJ1-6	TRBD1	TRBV7-2
CASSLYLTGELFF	TGTGCCAGCAGCTTATATCTGACCGGGGAGCTGTTTTTT	NA	TRBJ2-2	NA	TRBV11-3
CASSLAGGVGTQYF	TGCGCCAGCAGCTTGGCGGGGGGAGTGGGGACCCAGTACTTC	NA	TRBJ2-5	TRBD2	TRBV5-1
CSIQEYGYTF	TGCAGCATCCAGGAATATGGCTACACCTTC	NA	TRBJ1-2	NA	TRBV29-1
CSVESRTGGGNTEAFF	TGCAGCGTTGAGTCTCGGACAGGGGGCGGGAACACTGAAGCTTTCTTT	NA	TRBJ1-1	TRBD1	TRBV29-1
CASSLHKGTGDSEQYF	TGTGCCAGCAGCCTCCACAAAGGGACAGGGGACAGCGAGCAGTACTTC	NA	TRBJ2-7	TRBD1	TRBV3-1/TRBV3-2
CASSRDRDNQPQHF	TGTGCCAGCAGTAGGGACAGGGACAATCAGCCCCAGCATTTT	NA	TRBJ1-5	TRBD1	TRBV2
CSGGAADTQYF	TGCAGCGGGGGGGCCGCAGATACGCAGTATTTT	once	TRBJ2-3	NA	TRBV29-1
CASSLDGQGRTDTQYF	TGTGCCAGCAGCCTAGACGGACAGGGGCGAACAGATACGCAGTATTTT	NA	TRBJ2-3	TRBD1	TRBV6-2/TRBV6-3
CASSQERGGSYNEQFF	TGTGCCAGCAGCCAAGAAAGAGGGGGTTCCTACAATGAGCAGTTCTTC	NA	TRBJ2-1	NA	TRBV14
CASSTDRGSVGPLHF	TGTGCCAGCAGCACGGACAGGGGATCCGTCGGACCCCTCCACTTT	NA	TRBJ1-6	TRBD1	TRBV5-4
CASSLNGGNDQPQHF	TGTGCCAGCAGCTTAAACGGGGGGAACGATCAGCCCCAGCATTTT	NA	TRBJ1-5	NA	TRBV7-2